These 4 T cell receptor beta chains share one sample of origin, sequenced in a study of T-cell memory formation after mild COVID-19. TCRdb reprocessed the 5' RACE reads via MiXCR and lists one record per CDR3 protein. The sample contains approximately 240,000 distinct CDR3 sequences, around 17% of which appear only once. The sample taken for sequencing was PBMCs or a T cell subset sorted from them (not recorded which). The receptors were gathered from a man between 18 and 35 years old who had mild COVID-19 (a few samples of this study predate the infection). Cell type and time point are not known.

V gene TRBV6-5 combines with J gene TRBJ1-3; D is unresolved. Germline CDR1 and CDR2: MNHEY and SVGAGI. V lost 5 bases to trimming and J lost 0 bases, with 17 bases between them. The CDR3 runs to 17 residues. The CDR3 reads CASSPRGAKFSGNTIYF. The CDR3 coding sequence is TGTGCCAGCAGTCCCCGTGGAGCGAAATTCTCTGGAAACACCATATATTTT.

This clonotype has just a few counts. The V and J genes are TRBV6-5 and TRBJ2-3, with D maybe TRBD1 (6 bases). The CDR3 totals 15 residues. Germline values: CDR1 MNHEY, CDR2 SVGAGI. With 0 bases removed from V and 2 bases from J, the gap between germline ends came to 9 bases. The CDR3 DNA is TGTGCCAGCAGTTACTCGAGGGGGTACACAGATACGCAGTATTTT. This sequence encodes CASSYSRGYTDTQYF.

V usage is TRBV7-8 and J usage is TRBJ2-3, with TRBD2 matching 9 bases. The germline V gene has CDR1 SGHVS and CDR2 FQNEAQ. The CDR3 spans 17 residues. Germline trimming cut 5 bases from V and 4 bases from J; bases unmatched to any gene: 13. CDR3 region: CASSPTRQSSGADTQYF. The DNA for the CDR3 is TGTGCCAGCAGCCCTACTCGCCAATCTAGCGGGGCAGATACGCAGTATTTT.

This clonotype has more than one count but fewer than ten. The J gene is TRBJ2-7, the V gene TRBV2, with D possibly matching TRBD2 (7 bases). The V gene's germline CDR1 is SNHLY and CDR2 FYNNEI. Trimming shortened V by 8 bases and J by 4 bases, and 15 bases separated the two germline ends. The CDR3 runs 13 residues. The CDR3 coding sequence is TGTGCCAGCTCGGGGGGCGCGTTTTACGAGCAGTACGTC. Translation: CASSGGAFYEQYV.